This is a list of T cell receptor beta chains from one sample in a study of blood T cell repertoires in COVID-19. Clones were sequenced by immunoSEQ multiplex PCR, and TCRdb holds only the in-frame ones, with some missing. The repertoire has 110,000 to 150,000 clones, 70% to 80% of them found once; the top ten carry less than 4.5%. The sequencing input was peripheral blood. The receptors shown here come from a man aged 55 to 70 with acute or convalescent COVID-19. CDR3s include the opening cysteine and the closing phenylalanine or tryptophan. A D gene is named only where the DNA matches it firmly. Clone sizes are given selectively: once, few, many, or a class where the clone is expanded.

TRBV7-6	-	-	TRBJ2-1	CASSRLAQGGNEQFF	TGTGCCAGCAGCCGACTAGCGCAGGGGGGCAATGAGCAGTTCTTC
TRBV7-9	TRBD2	-	TRBJ2-3	CASSRSGGSTDTQYF	TGTGCCAGCAGCCGAAGCGGGGGTAGCACAGATACGCAGTATTTT
TRBV7-8	TRBD1	-	TRBJ2-7	CASSNPGTGDPEQYF	TGTGCCAGCAGCAACCCCGGGACAGGGGACCCAGAGCAGTACTTC
TRBV6-5	-	once	TRBJ1-1	CASSYLRDTEAFF	TGTGCCAGCAGTTACCTCAGGGACACTGAAGCTTTCTTT
TRBV6-5	TRBD1	-	TRBJ1-2	CASTKTGDGYTF	TGTGCCAGCACCAAGACAGGGGATGGCTACACCTTC
TRBV28	-	-	TRBJ1-1	CASSLKHVILNTEAFF	TGTGCCAGCAGTTTGAAGCATGTAATTCTGAACACTGAAGCTTTCTTT
TRBV5-4	-	-	TRBJ1-4	CASSRDGGDEKLFF	TGTGCCAGCAGCCGGGATGGTGGGGATGAAAAACTGTTTTTT
TRBV28	-	-	TRBJ1-2	CASSRTPGLSSDYGYTF	TGTGCCAGCAGCCGCACCCCGGGACTCTCATCGGACTATGGCTACACCTTC
TRBV19	TRBD1	-	TRBJ1-6	CASSAPGTGFANSPLHF	TGTGCCAGTAGTGCACCGGGGACAGGGTTTGCCAATTCACCCCTCCACTTT
TRBV4-1	TRBD2	-	TRBJ2-3	CASSSGGGRRADTQYF	TGCGCCAGCAGCTCTGGGGGCGGGAGGAGAGCAGATACGCAGTATTTT
TRBV24-1	-	-	TRBJ2-5	CATSDNQGTAQETQYF	TGTGCCACCAGTGATAATCAGGGGACGGCCCAAGAGACCCAGTACTTC
TRBV6-5	-	-	TRBJ2-2	CASSWGVRGGELFF	TGTGCCAGCAGTTGGGGGGTTCGGGGCGGGGAGCTGTTTTTT
TRBV6-5	TRBD1	-	TRBJ1-1	CASSQTGALNTEAFF	TGTGCCAGCAGTCAGACAGGGGCATTGAACACTGAAGCTTTCTTT
TRBV6-6	TRBD1	once	TRBJ2-2	CASRSERGLDTGELFF	TGTGCCAGCCGGTCAGAAAGGGGGCTAGACACCGGGGAGCTGTTTTTT
TRBV5-1	TRBD1	-	TRBJ2-5	CASSLSTSTGAQETQYF	TGCGCCAGCAGCTTGTCTACTTCGACAGGGGCCCAAGAGACCCAGTACTTC
TRBV28	-	-	TRBJ1-2	CATLTAGSPYGYTF	TGTGCCACGTTGACCGCGGGGAGTCCTTATGGCTACACCTTC
TRBV28	-	-	TRBJ1-5	CASSGTIGQGNQPQHF	TGTGCCAGCAGTGGGACAATTGGGCAGGGCAATCAGCCCCAGCATTTT
TRBV7-2	-	-	TRBJ1-3	CASSLGRHTHGNTIYF	TGTGCCAGCAGCTTAGGGCGACACACCCATGGAAACACCATATATTTT